Presented here are 10 T cell receptor beta chains from one specimen sequenced in a study of T cell responses to AZD1222 COVID-19 vaccine. Here immunoSEQ multiplex PCR was the method, and the copy in TCRdb shows in-frame clones only, minus some. The table shows 100,000 to 120,000 clones, with around 90% occurring only once. The starting material was peripheral blood, obtained on day 0 of AZD1222 vaccination. These receptors were taken from an adult in good health.

The CDR3 region has the DNA TGCGCCAGCAGCTTGGCAGGTGGGCCCTACGAGCAGTACTTC. Protein: CASSLAGGPYEQYF. This chain connects TRBV5-1 to TRBJ2-7; D is uncertain. The CDR3 totals 14 residues. Per germline, CDR1 SGHRS and CDR2 YFSETQ. V shed 0 bases and J shed 2 bases, with 9 bases lying between them.

This chain links TRBV27 with TRBJ1-6; D might be TRBD1 (6 bases). Germline assignment: CDR1 MNHEY and CDR2 SMNVEV (reference sequence). The CDR3 runs 16 residues. Trimming took off 0 bases at V and 8 bases at J, with 14 bases between the two ends. In DNA, the CDR3 is TGTGCCAGCAGTTTATCACAGGGCTTAAAACATTCACCCCTCCACTTT. Protein: CASSLSQGLKHSPLHF.

The chain carries TRBV15 and TRBJ2-3, with a possible D match to TRBD2 (6 bases). Germline V lookup: CDR1 LNHNV, CDR2 YYDKDF (reference sequence). The CDR3 runs 16 residues. Between the trimmed V and J ends, which lost 6 bases and 3 bases, there was a span of 19 bases. The CDR3 region has the DNA TGTGCCACCAGGGAAGTTGATCGGGGGTTAACAGATACGCAGTATTTT. Translation: CATREVDRGLTDTQYF.

This clone has only a few counts. This chain uses TRBV5-1 with TRBJ2-1, with D hard to call. Trimming shortened V by 5 bases and J by 9 bases, and 15 bases separated the two germline ends. The germline V gene has CDR1 SGHRS and CDR2 YFSETQ. This CDR3 spans 13 amino acids. The CDR3, as DNA: TGCGCCAGCAGACCGGACGGTGGGATTGAGCAGTTCTTC. Translating it yields CASRPDGGIEQFF.

The table lists this clone with a count of one. The rearrangement links TRBV27 to TRBJ2-7; 8 nucleotides match TRBD1. The germline gives CDR1 MNHEY, CDR2 SMNVEV (reference sequence). The CDR3 runs to 14 residues. The V segment lost 6 bases and the J segment 0 bases; nucleotides outside the gene matches: 4. CDR3 region: CASRGTGHSYEQYF. Written as DNA, the CDR3 is TGTGCCAGCAGAGGGACAGGACACTCCTACGAGCAGTACTTC.

The chain combines TRBV27 with TRBJ1-3; a weak D match, TRBD1 (5 bases). V was trimmed by 7 bases and J by 3 bases, leaving 22 bases between them. CDR3 length: 17 residues. CDR1 and CDR2 (germline): MNHEY, SMNVEV (reference sequence). The CDR3 DNA follows: TGTGCCAGCACCAACCTAGGGAAGGGGTTTGGTGGAAACACCATATATTTT. Its protein is CASTNLGKGFGGNTIYF.

The rearrangement uses TRBV6-5 and TRBJ1-2; the D gene is possibly TRBD1 (6 bases). Germline V gene lookup returns CDR1 MNHEY and CDR2 SVGAGI. Trimming shortened V by 8 bases and J by 7 bases, and 17 bases separated the two germline ends. The CDR3 has 13 residues. CDR3 amino acids: CASYGGASSGYTF. CDR3 nucleotides: TGTGCCAGCTATGGGGGCGCGAGTTCTGGCTACACCTTC.

J is TRBJ2-3 and V is TRBV20-1; no firm D call. The CDR3 runs to 13 residues. In germline, CDR1 is DFQATT, CDR2 SNEGSKA (reference sequence). V gave up 3 bases and J gave up 4 bases, with 11 bases separating them. The CDR3 bases are TGCAGTGCTAGTAGTGAGTACCCAGATACGCAGTATTTT. Translation: CSASSEYPDTQYF.

This clone was counted a single time. V gene TRBV5-1 combines with J gene TRBJ1-6; no firm D call. Per the germline V gene, CDR1 is SGHRS and CDR2 is YFSETQ. The CDR3 totals 15 residues. Trimming removed 1 base at V and 6 bases at J, with 11 bases between. CDR3 nucleotide sequence: TGCGCCAGCAGCTTGACAGCCCTCTCTAATTCACCCCTCCACTTT. Translated: CASSLTALSNSPLHF.

This clone was found once. The chain is built from TRBV30 and TRBJ1-1, with no clear D. CDR3 size: 12 residues. V was clipped by 0 bases and J by 6 bases, with 8 bases between them. The germline V gene encodes CDR1 GTSNPN and CDR2 SVGIG (reference sequence). The CDR3 region has the DNA TGTGCCTGGAGTGTAGGTGTTCCTGAAGCTTTCTTT. Its translation is CAWSVGVPEAFF.